The source of this TCR beta chain is a study of blood T cell repertoires in COVID-19. Generated by immunoSEQ multiplex PCR, the TCRdb table keeps only in-frame clones and is missing some. The table shows 200,000 to 250,000 clones, with 80% to 90% occurring only once. The TCR sequence derives from a man between 45 and 60 years old who had recovered from COVID-19. The sequencing sample was made of peripheral blood.

The chain's CDR3 is CSVEPIELELDTQYF. The DNA for the CDR3 is TGCAGCGTTGAACCTATCGAGCTTGAATTAGATACGCAGTATTTT. V gene TRBV29-1 combines with J gene TRBJ2-3; D is uncertain. V was clipped by 2 bases and J by 5 bases, with 17 bases between them. Germline CDR1 and CDR2: SQVTM and ANQGSEA. CDR3 length: 15 amino acids.